This is a list of T cell receptor beta chains from one sample in a study of blood T cell repertoires in COVID-19. Clones were read by immunoSEQ multiplex PCR, and TCRdb kept only the in-frame ones, dropping some. The sample has under 55,000 clones, under 90% seen once. The specimen sequenced was peripheral blood. The source is a man between 45 and 60 years old with acute or convalescent COVID-19. Each CDR3 is given with its conserved first and last residue. The D gene is left open where the match is weak. A clone size is listed for some rows: how often the clone was seen (once, few, many), or a class if it is expanded.

>NA|TRBV6-1|TRBJ1-2|NA
TGTGCCAGCAGTGATGCGGTCAGTTTCTTC
CASSDAVSFF
>NA|TRBV5-1|TRBJ2-3|TRBD2
TGCGCCAGCAGCTCCCGACTAGCGGGGTACACAGATACGCAGTATTTT
CASSSRLAGYTDTQYF
>NA|TRBV9|TRBJ2-1|TRBD2
TGTGCCAGCAGTAAACGGGCTAGCGGAAACAATGAGCAGTTCTTC
CASSKRASGNNEQFF
>NA|TRBV19|TRBJ2-1|TRBD2
TGTGCCAGTAGTATTAGTAGTTCTAGCGGGACCGTGGGGAATGAGCAGTTCTTC
CASSISSSSGTVGNEQFF
>NA|TRBV4-2|TRBJ1-4|NA
TGTGCCAGCAGCCAAGTAGGGGGAGCTAATGAAAAACTGTTTTTT
CASSQVGGANEKLFF
>NA|TRBV5-1|TRBJ2-3|NA
TGCGCCAGCAGGGGGGCTAATATCAGGGGCACAGATACGCAGTATTTT
CASRGANIRGTDTQYF
>NA|TRBV18|TRBJ1-5|NA
TGTGCCAGCTCACTAACTAACGATCAGCCCCAGCATTTT
CASSLTNDQPQHF
>NA|TRBV11-2|TRBJ2-7|NA
TGTGCCAGCAGCGGCCTGGTATTCGAGCAGTACTTC
CASSGLVFEQYF
>NA|TRBV19|TRBJ1-1|TRBD1
TGTGCCAGTAGGTGGGACAGGGGGCACTCGGAGGCTTTCTTT
CASRWDRGHSEAFF
>NA|TRBV27|TRBJ2-3|TRBD2
TGTGCCAGCAGGACTAGCGGGAGCTCGACGCAGTATTTT
CASRTSGSSTQYF
>few|TRBV27|TRBJ2-5|TRBD2
TGTGCCAGCAGTTCTCGGACTAGCGGGAGGGAGACCCAGTACTTC
CASSSRTSGRETQYF
>NA|TRBV28|TRBJ1-3|NA
TGTGCCAGCAGTTTGACAGACTCTGGAAACACCATATATTTT
CASSLTDSGNTIYF
>NA|TRBV6-2/TRBV6-3|TRBJ2-3|NA
TGTGCCAGCAGTTCAAGAGGAGTGCAGGGGGGCCAAGATACGCAGTATTTT
CASSSRGVQGGQDTQYF
>NA|TRBV10-3|TRBJ1-4|TRBD1
TGTGCCATCGGCACGACAGGGGAAGCTGAAAAACTGTTTTTT
CAIGTTGEAEKLFF
>NA|TRBV30|TRBJ2-7|TRBD1
TGTGCCTGGGGGACAGGGGGGTACGAGCAGTACTTC
CAWGTGGYEQYF
>NA|TRBV12-2|TRBJ2-1|NA
TGTGCAAGTCGCTTAGCGCTCGAGAAGCGGGCGGGCACCGAGCAGTTCTTC
CASRLALEKRAGTEQFF
>few|TRBV5-6|TRBJ2-1|TRBD2
TGTGCCAGCAGCTCCACTAGCGGGAGGACAACCTACAATGAGCAGTTCTTC
CASSSTSGRTTYNEQFF
>NA|TRBV30|TRBJ1-2|NA
TGTGCCTGCCAAAAGCCAGGGCCCTATGGCTACACCTTC
CACQKPGPYGYTF
>few|TRBV2|TRBJ2-7|TRBD2
TGTGCGGCGGGGGGTCGGAGGTCGGGCGAGCAGTACTTC
CAAGGRRSGEQYF
>NA|TRBV28|TRBJ2-7|TRBD1
TGTGCCAGCTTATCGAGACAGGGGGCGTACGAGCAGTACTTC
CASLSRQGAYEQYF